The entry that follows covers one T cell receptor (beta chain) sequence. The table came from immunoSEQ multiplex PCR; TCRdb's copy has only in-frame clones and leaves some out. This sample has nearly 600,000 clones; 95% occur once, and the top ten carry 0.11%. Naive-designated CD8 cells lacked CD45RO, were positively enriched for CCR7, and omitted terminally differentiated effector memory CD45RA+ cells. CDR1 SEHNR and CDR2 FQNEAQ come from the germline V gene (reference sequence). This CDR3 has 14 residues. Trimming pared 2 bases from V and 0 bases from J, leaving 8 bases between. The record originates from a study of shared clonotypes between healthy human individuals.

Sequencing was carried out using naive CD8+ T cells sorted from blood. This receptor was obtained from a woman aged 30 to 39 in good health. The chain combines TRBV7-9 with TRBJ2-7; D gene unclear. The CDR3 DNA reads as TGTGCCAGCAGCTTATCTTTTAGCTCCTACGAGCAGTACTTC. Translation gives CASSLSFSSYEQYF.